This T cell receptor beta chain was sequenced in a study of T cells after yellow fever vaccination. The study, taken as a whole, reports: High-abundance clonotypes from the bulk population could contaminate FACS-sorted repertoires.

This CDR3 has 16 residues. Per germline, CDR1 SGHNT and CDR2 YYREEE (reference sequence). V lost 3 bases and J lost 3; bases outside the gene matches: 8. MiXCR, run by TCRdb on the 5' RACE reads, gives a single entry per CDR3 protein. The data hold around 300,000 distinct CDR3 sequences, with over 3.5% observed a single time. A note on this clonotype: What it binds is not known.

The sample in question was PBMCs, obtained 5 days after the yellow fever booster vaccination. This TCR was sampled from a man aged 18 to 35 who received the YFV17D yellow fever vaccine. This rearrangement joins TRBV5-4 to TRBJ1-2; 10 nucleotides match TRBD1. The CDR3 sequence is CASSSDRGEEDYGYTF. The CDR3 coding sequence is TGTGCCAGCAGCTCGGACAGGGGGGAGGAGGACTATGGCTACACCTTC.